The following is a T cell receptor beta chain sequence with its context. Antigen specificity is unknown. This entry is derived from a study of blood T cells in healthy people across ages. General study points: In long-lived donors, naive CD4+ cell counts and diversity exceeded those of aged donors.

Then a second PCR, running roughly 7 to 11 cycles, was carried out with a sample-barcoded 5' primer and a J-beta primer mix. A template-switch adaptor that had 12 random nucleotides put a tag on each cDNA molecule. In TCRdb, the 5' RACE reads were re-called with MiXCR into one record per CDR3 protein. The sample gives about 800,000 distinct CDR3 sequences, 20% to 30% of which show up once; 3% to 4.5% is in the top ten. Total RNA was extracted at no less than 6 micrograms per sample. V shed 3 bases and J shed 0 bases, with 9 bases lying between them. This CDR3 contains 15 residues. These records were also assigned to another study, of T cells of mothers and their children. Per that study: Sequencing returned over 8 million TCR beta CDR3 reads per mother and 3 million to 3.5 million per child.

Sequencing was done on a sample of blood. The chain has TRBV12-3 or TRBV12-4 and TRBJ2-1; D is unresolved. The TCR was taken from a boy aged 10-17 years in good health. The CDR3 nucleotides read TGTGCCAGCAGTTTGGGAAAGAGCTCCTACAATGAGCAGTTCTTC. It translates to CASSLGKSSYNEQFF.